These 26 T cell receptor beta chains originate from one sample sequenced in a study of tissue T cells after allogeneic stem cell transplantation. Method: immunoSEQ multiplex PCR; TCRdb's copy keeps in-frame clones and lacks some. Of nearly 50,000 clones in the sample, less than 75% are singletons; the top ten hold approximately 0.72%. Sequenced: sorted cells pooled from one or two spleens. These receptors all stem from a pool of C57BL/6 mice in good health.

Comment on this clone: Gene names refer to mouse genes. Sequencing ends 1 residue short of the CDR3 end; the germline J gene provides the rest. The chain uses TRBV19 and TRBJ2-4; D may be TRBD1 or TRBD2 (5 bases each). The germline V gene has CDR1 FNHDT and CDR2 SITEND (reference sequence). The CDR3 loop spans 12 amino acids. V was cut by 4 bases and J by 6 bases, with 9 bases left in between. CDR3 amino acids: CASSSGENTLYF. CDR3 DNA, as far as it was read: TGTGCCAGCAGTTCGGGGGAGAACACCTTGTAC.

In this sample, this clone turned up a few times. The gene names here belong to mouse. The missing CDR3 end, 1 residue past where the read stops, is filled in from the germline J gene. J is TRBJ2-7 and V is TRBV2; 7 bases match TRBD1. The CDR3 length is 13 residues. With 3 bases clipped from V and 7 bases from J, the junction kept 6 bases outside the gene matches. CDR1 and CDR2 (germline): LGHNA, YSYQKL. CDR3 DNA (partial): TGTGCCAGCAGCCACGACAGGGACGGGGAACAGTAC. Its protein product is CASSHDRDGEQY. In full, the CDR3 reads CASSHDRDGEQYF.

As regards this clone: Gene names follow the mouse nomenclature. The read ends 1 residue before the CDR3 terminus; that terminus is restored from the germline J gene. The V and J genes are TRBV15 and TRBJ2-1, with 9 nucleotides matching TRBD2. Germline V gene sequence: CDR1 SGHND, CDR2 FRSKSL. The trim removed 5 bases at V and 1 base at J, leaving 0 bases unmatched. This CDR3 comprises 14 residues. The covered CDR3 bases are TGTGCCAGCAGTGACTGGGGGAACTATGCTGAGCAGTTC. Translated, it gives CASSDWGNYAEQF. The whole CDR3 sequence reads CASSDWGNYAEQFF. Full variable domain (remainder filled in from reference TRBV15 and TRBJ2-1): DAGVTQTPRHEVAEKGQTIILKCEPVSGHNDLFWYRQTKIQGLELLSYFRSKSLMEDGGAFKDRFKAEMLNSSFSTLKIQPTEPKDSAVYLCASSDWGNYAEQFFGPGTRLTVL.

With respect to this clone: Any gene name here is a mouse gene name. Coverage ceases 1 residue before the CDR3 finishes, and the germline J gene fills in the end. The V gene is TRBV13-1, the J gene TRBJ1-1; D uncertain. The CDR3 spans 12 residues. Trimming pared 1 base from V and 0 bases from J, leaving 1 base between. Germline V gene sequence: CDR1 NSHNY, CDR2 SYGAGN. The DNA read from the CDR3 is TGTGCCAGCAGTGATAAGAACACAGAAGTCTTC. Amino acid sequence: CASSDKNTEVF. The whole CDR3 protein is CASSDKNTEVFF.

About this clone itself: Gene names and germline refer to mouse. The DNA read from the CDR3 is TGTGCCAGCAGCCACGGACACTCAAACACAGAAGTCTTC. Its translation: CASSHGHSNTEVF. The CDR3 in its entirety is CASSHGHSNTEVFF. The rearrangement uses TRBV4 and TRBJ1-1; D possibly corresponds to TRBD1 (5 bases). The read ends 1 residue early relative to the CDR3; the germline J gene fills the gap. There are 14 residues in the CDR3. CDR1 and CDR2 from the germline V gene are LGHDT and YNNKQL (reference sequence). Between the trimmed V and J ends, which lost 5 bases and 0 bases, there was a span of 10 bases.

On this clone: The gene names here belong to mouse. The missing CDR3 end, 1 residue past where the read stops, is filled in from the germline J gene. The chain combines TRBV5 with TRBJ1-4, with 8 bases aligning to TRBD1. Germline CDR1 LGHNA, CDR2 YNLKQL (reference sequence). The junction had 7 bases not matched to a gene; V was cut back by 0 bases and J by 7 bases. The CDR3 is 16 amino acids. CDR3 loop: CASSQDRGRGGERLFF. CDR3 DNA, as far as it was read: TGTGCCAGCAGCCAAGACAGGGGGCGCGGTGGCGAAAGATTATTT.

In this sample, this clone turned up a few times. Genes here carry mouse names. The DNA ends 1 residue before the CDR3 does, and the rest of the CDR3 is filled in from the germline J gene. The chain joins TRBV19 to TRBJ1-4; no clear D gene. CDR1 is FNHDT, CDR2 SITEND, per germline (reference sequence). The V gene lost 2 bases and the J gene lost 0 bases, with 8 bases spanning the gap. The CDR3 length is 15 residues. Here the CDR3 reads CASSMGSLSNERLFF. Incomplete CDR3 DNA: TGTGCCAGCAGTATGGGCAGCCTTTCCAACGAAAGATTATTT.

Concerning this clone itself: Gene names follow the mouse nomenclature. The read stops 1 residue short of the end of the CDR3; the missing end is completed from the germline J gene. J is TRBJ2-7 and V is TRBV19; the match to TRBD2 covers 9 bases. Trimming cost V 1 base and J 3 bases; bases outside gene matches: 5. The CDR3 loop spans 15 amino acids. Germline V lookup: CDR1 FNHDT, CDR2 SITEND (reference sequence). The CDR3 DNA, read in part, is TGTGCCAGCAGTATAAACTGGGGGGCCTACTATGAACAGTAC. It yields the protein CASSINWGAYYEQY. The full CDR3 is CASSINWGAYYEQYF.

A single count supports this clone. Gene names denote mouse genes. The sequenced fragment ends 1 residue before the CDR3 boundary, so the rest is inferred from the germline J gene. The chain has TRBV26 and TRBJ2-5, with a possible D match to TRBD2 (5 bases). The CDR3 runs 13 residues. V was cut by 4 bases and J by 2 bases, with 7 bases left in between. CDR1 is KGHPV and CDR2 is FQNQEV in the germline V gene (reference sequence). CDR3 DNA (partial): TGTGCCAGCAGTCCTGGGTCCCAAGACACCCAGTAC. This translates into CASSPGSQDTQY. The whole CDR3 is CASSPGSQDTQYF. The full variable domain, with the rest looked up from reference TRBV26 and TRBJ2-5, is NSKVIQTPRYLVKGQGQKAKMRCIPEKGHPVVFWYQQNKNNEFKFLINFQNQEVLQQIDMTEKRFSAECPSNSPCSLEIQSSEAGDSALYLCASSPGSQDTQYFGPGTRLLVL.

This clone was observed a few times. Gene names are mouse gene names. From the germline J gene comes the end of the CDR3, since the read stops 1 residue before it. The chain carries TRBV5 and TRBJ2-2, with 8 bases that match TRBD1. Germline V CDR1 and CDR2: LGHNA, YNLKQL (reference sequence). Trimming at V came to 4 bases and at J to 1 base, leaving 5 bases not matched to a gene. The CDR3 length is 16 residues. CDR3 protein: CASSLGQGENTGQLYF. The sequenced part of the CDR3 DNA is TGTGCCAGCAGCCTCGGACAGGGAGAAAACACCGGGCAGCTCTAC.

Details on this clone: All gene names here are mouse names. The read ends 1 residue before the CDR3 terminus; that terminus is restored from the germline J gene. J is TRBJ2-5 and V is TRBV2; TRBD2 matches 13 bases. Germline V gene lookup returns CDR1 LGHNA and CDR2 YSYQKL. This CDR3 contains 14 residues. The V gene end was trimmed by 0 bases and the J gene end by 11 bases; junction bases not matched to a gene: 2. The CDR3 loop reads CASSQERDWGGQYF. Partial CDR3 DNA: TGTGCCAGCAGCCAAGAGCGGGACTGGGGGGGCCAGTAC.

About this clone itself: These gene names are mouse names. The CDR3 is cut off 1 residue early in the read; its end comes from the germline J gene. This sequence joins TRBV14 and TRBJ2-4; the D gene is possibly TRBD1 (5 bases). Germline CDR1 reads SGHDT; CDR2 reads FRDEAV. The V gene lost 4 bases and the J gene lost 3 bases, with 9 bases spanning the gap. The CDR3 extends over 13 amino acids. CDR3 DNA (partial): TGTGCCAGCAGTCCAGGGTGGCAAAACACCTTGTAC. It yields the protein CASSPGWQNTLY. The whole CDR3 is CASSPGWQNTLYF.

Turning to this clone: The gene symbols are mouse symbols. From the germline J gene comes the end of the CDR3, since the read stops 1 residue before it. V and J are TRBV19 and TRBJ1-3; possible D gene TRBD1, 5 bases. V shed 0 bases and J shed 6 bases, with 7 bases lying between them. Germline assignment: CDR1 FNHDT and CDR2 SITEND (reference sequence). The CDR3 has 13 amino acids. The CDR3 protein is CASSIADKNTLYF. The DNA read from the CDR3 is TGTGCCAGCAGTATAGCGGACAAAAATACGCTCTAT.

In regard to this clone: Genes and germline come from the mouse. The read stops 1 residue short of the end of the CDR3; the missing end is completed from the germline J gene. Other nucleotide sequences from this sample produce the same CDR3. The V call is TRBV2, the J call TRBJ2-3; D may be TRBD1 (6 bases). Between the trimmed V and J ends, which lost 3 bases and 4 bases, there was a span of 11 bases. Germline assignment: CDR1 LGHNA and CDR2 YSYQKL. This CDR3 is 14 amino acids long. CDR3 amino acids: CASSQDGTTETLYF. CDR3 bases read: TGTGCCAGCAGCCAGGATGGGACAACAGAAACGCTGTAT.

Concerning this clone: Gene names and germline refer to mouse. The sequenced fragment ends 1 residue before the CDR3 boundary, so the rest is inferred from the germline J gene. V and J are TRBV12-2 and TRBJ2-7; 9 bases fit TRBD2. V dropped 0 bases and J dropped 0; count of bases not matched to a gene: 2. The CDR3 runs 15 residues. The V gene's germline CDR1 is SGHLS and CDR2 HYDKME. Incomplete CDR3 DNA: TGTGCCAGCTCTCTCGGACTGGGGAGCTCCTATGAACAGTAC. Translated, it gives CASSLGLGSSYEQY. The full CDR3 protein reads CASSLGLGSSYEQYF.

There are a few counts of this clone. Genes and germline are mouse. The CDR3 region is CASSPPISYEQYF. The DNA read from the CDR3 is TGTGCCAGCAGCCCCCCTATCTCCTATGAACAGTAC. The chain carries TRBV2 and TRBJ2-7; D gene ambiguous. The read terminates 1 residue ahead of where the CDR3 ends, so the germline J gene completes it. Germline V gives CDR1 LGHNA, CDR2 YSYQKL. V dropped 4 bases and J dropped 0 bases, with 7 bases sitting between them. This CDR3 contains 13 residues.

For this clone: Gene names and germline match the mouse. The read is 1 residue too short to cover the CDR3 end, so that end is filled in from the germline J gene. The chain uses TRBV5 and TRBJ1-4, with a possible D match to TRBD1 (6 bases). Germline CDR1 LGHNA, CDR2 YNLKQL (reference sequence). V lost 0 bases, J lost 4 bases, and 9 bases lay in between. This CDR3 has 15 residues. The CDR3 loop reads CASSQDRGINERLFF. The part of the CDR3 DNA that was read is TGTGCCAGCAGCCAAGATAGGGGGATCAACGAAAGATTATTT.

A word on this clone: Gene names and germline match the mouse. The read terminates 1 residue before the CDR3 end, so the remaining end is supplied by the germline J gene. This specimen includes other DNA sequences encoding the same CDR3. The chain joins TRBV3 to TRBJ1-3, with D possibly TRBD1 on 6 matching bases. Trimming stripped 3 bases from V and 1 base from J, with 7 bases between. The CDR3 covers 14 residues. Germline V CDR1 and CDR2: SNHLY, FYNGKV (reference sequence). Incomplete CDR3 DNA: TGTGCCAGCAGCTTCAGGGGATCTGGAAATACGCTCTAT. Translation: CASSFRGSGNTLY. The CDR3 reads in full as CASSFRGSGNTLYF.

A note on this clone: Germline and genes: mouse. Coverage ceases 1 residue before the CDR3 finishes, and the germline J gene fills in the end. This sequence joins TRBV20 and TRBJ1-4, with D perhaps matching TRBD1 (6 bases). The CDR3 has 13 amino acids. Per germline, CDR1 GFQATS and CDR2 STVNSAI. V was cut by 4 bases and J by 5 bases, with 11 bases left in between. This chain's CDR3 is CGAIRGENERLFF. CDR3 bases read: TGTGGTGCTATCAGGGGAGAAAACGAAAGATTATTT.

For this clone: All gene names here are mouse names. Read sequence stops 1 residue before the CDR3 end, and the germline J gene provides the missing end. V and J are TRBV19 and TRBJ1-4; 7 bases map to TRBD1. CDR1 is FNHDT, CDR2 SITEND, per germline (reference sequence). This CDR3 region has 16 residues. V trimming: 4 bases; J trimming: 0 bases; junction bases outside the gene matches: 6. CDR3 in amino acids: CASSPGTDLSNERLFF. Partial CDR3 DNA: TGTGCCAGCAGTCCCGGGACAGACCTTTCCAACGAAAGATTATTT.

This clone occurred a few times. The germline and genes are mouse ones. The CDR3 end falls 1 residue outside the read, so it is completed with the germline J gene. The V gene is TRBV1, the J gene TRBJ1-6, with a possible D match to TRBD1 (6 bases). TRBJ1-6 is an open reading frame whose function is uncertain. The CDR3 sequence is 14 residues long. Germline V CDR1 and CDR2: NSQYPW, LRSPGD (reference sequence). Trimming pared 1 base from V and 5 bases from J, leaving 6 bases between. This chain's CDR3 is CTCSAGTDNSPLYF. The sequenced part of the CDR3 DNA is TGCACCTGCAGTGCAGGGACAGATAATTCGCCCCTCTAC.

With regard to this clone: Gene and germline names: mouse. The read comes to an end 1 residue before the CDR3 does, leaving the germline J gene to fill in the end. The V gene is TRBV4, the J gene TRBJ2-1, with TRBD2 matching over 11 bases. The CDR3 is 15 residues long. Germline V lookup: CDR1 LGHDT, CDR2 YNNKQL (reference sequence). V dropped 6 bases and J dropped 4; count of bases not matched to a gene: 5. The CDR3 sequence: CASRPRLGGYAEQFF. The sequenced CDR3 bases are TGTGCCAGCAGGCCTCGACTGGGGGGGTATGCTGAGCAGTTC.

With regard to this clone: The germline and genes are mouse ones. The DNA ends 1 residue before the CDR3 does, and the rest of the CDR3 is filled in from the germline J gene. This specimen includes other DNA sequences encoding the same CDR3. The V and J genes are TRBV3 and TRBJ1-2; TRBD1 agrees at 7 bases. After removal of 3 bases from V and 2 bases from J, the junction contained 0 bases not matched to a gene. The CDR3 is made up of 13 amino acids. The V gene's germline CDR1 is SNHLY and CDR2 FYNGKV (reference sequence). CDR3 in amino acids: CASSLTGNSDYTF. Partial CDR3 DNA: TGTGCCAGCAGCTTGACAGGGAACTCCGACTACACC.

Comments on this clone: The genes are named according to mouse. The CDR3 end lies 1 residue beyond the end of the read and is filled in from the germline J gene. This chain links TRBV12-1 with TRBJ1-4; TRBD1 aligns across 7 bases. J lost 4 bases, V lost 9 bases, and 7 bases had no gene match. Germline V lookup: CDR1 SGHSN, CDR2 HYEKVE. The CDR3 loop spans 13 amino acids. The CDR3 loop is CAGLGTDNERLFF. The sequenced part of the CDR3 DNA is TGTGCCGGCTTAGGGACAGACAACGAAAGATTATTT. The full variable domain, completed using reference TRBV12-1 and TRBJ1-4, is DSGVVQSPRHIIKEKGGRSVLTCIPISGHSNVVWYQQTLGKELKFLIQHYEKVERDKGFLPSRFSVQQFDDYHSEMNMSALELEDSAMYFCAGLGTDNERLFFGHGTKLSVL.

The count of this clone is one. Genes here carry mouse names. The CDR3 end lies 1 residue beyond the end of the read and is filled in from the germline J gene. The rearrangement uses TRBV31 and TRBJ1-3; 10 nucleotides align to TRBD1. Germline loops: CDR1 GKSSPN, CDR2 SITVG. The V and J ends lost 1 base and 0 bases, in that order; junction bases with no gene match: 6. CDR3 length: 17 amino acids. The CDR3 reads CAWSHTGTGDSGNTLYF. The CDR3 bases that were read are TGTGCCTGGAGTCACACCGGGACAGGGGATTCTGGAAATACGCTCTAT.

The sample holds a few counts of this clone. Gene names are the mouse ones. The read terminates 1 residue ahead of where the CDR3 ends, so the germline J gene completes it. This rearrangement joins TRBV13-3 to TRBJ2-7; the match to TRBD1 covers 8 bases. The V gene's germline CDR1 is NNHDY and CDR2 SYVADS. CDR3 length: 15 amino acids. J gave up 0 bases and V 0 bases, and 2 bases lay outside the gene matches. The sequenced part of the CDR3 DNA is TGTGCCAGCAGTGATGCAACAGGGGGCTCCTATGAACAGTAC. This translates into CASSDATGGSYEQY. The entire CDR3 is CASSDATGGSYEQYF.